This TCR beta chain was observed in a study of T cell repertoires in cytomegalovirus infection. At the level of the study: CMV infection plus the matching HLA type was flagged by public TCR beta signatures. General study findings and limits: Cumulative public TCR beta family frequency identified CMV carriers with the relevant HLA. CMV-specific TCR beta clonotypes restricted by HLA-C dominated the ex vivo response.

The CDR3 extends over 13 amino acids. CDR1 and CDR2 (germline): SGHAT, FQNNGV. Trimming removed 4 bases from V and 6 bases from J, with 13 bases in between. This clonotype showed up just a few times. The antigen remains undetermined. A single record per CDR3 protein comes from TCRdb applying MiXCR to the reads. The table includes about 260,000 distinct CDR3 sequences, approximately 13% detected once. The rearrangement uses TRBV11-2 and TRBJ2-7; TRBD2 might be the D (5 bases). This clonotype was sampled from a human donor in good health (CMV status not recorded). Some clones in this sample may be carry-over from other donors' samples. Sequencing was done on a sample of PBMCs. The CDR3 is CASSSDYGGEQYF. CDR3 sequence (DNA): TGTGCCAGCAGCTCCGACTACGGAGGCGAGCAGTACTTC.